The entry below describes one TCR beta chain. Baseline, cycle 4 day 1, and cycle 7 day 1 were the blood sampling points. Assay: immunoSEQ multiplex PCR; the TCRdb copy retains only in-frame clones and omits some. This table holds 60,000 or so clones, 70% to 90% found once. The sample comes from a study of OX40 agonist ivuxolimab in advanced cancers. Study context: Prior checkpoint blockade (anti-PD-1, anti-PD-L1 or anti-CTLA-4) was permitted; around 39% had it.

The material sequenced was CD4+ or CD8+ T cells sorted from blood, taken in a trial of the OX40 agonist ivuxolimab. The clonotype originates from an adult with an advanced solid tumor such as melanoma, head and neck, liver or kidney cancer.

In DNA form, the CDR3 reads TGTGCCAGCAGGGCAGAAAGAGCTAACTATGGCTACACCTTC. Protein: CASRAERANYGYTF. V and J are TRBV2 and TRBJ1-2; D is uncertain. This CDR3 has 14 amino acids. Germline lookup yields CDR1 SNHLY and CDR2 FYNNEI. The ends were cut back, 6 bases at V and 0 bases at J, with 11 bases in the middle. The variable domain in full, completed from reference TRBV2 and TRBJ1-2, reads EPEVTQTPSHQVTQMGQEVILRCVPISNHLYFYWYRQILGQKVEFLVSFYNNEISEKSEIFDDQFSVERPDGSNFTLKIRSTKLEDSAMYFCASRAERANYGYTFGSGTRLTVV.